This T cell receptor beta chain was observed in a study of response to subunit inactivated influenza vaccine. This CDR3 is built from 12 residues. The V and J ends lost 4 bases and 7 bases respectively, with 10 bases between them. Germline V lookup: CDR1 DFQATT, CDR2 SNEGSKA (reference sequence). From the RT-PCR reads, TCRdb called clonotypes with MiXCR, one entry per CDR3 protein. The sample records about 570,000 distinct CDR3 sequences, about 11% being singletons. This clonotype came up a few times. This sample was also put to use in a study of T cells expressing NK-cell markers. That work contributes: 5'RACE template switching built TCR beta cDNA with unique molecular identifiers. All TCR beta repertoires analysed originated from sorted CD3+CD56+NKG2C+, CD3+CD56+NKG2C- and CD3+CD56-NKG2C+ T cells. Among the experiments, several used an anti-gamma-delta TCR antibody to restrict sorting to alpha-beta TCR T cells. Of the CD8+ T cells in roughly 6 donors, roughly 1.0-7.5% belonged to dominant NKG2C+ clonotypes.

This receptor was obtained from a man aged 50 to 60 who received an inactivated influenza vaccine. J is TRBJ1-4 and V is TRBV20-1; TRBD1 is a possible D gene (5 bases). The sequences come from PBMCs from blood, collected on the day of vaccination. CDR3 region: CSATGSREKLFF. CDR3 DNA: TGCAGTGCTACAGGGTCGCGTGAAAAACTGTTTTTT.